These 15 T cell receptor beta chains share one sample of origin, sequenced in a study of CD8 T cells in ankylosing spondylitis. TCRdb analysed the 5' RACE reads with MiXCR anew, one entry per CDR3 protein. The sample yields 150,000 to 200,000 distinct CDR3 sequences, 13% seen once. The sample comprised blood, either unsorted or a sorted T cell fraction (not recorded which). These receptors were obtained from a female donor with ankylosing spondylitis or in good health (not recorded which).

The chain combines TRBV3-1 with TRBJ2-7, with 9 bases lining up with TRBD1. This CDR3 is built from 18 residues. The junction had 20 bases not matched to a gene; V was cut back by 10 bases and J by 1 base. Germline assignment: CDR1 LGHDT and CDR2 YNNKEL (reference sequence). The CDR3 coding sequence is TGTGCCACCTGCCAAGCCACCTCACCGACAGGGGGATCCTACGAGCAGTACTTC. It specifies CATCQATSPTGGSYEQYF.

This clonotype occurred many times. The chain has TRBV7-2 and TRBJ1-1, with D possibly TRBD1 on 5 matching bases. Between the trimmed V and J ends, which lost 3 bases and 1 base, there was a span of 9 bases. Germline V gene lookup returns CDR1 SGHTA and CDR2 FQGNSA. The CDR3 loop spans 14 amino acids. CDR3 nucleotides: TGTGCCAGCAGCTTCGACGGGACGAACACTGAAGCTTTCTTT. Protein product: CASSFDGTNTEAFF.

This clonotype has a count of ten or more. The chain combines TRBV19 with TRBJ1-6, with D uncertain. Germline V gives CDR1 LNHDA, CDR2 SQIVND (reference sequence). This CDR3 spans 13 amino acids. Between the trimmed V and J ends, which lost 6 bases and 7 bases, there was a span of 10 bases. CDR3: CASRTDLNSPLHF. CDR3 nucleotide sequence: TGTGCCAGTAGGACGGACTTGAATTCACCCCTCCACTTT.

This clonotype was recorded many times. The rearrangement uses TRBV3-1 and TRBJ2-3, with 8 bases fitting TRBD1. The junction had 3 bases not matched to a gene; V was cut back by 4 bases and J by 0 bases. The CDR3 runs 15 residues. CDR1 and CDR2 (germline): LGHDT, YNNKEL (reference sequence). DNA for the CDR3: TGTGCCAGCAGCCTTTGGACAGGGAGCACAGATACGCAGTATTTT. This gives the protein CASSLWTGSTDTQYF.

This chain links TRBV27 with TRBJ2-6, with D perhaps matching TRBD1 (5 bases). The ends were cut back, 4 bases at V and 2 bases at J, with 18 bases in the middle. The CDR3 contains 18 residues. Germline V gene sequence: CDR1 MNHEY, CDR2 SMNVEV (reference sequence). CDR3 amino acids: CASSSIGRVVAGANVLTF. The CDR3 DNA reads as TGTGCCAGCAGTTCCATCGGCAGGGTCGTTGCTGGGGCCAACGTCCTGACTTTC.

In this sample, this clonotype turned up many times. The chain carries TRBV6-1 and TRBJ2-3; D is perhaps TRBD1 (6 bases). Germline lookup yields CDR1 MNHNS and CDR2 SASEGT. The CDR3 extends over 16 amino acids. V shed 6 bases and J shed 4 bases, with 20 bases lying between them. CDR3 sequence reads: CASSLRTTGAADTQYF. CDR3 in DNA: TGTGCCAGCAGCCTTAGAACGACAGGCGCCGCAGATACGCAGTATTTT.

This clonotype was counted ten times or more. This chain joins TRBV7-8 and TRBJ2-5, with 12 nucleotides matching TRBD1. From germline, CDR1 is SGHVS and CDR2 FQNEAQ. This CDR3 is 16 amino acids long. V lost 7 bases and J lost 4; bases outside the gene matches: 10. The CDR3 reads CASTYYRDRGPETQYF. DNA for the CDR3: TGTGCCAGCACCTATTACCGGGACAGGGGGCCAGAGACCCAGTACTTC.

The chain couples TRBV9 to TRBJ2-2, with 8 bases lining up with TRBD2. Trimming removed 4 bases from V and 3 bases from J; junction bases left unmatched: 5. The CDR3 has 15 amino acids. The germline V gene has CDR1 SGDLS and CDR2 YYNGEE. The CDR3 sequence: CASSFGLADTGELFF. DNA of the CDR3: TGTGCCAGCAGCTTCGGACTAGCTGACACCGGGGAGCTGTTTTTT.

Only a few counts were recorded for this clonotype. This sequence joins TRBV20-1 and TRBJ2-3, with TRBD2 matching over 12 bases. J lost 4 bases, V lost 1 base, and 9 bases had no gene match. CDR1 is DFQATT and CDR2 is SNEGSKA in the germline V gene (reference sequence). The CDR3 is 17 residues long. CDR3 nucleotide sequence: TGCAGTGCTAGAGTTCTAACTAGCGGGAGGCCCCCAGATACGCAGTATTTT. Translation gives CSARVLTSGRPPDTQYF.

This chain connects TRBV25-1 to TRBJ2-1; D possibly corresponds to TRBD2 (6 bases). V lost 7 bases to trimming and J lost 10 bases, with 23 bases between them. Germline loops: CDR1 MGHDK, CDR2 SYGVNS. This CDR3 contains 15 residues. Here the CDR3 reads CASTGDSLTAYEQFF. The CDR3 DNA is TGTGCCAGCACCGGGGACTCCTTGACTGCTTACGAGCAGTTCTTC.

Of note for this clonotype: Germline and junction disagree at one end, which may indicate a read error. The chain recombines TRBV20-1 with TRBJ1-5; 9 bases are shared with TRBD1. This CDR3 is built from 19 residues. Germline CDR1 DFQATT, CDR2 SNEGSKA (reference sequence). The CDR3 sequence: CSASEFGTGNGEGNQSQHF. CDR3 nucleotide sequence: TGCAGTGCTAGCGAATTTGGGACAGGGAACGGCGAGGGCAATCAGTCCCAGCATTTT.

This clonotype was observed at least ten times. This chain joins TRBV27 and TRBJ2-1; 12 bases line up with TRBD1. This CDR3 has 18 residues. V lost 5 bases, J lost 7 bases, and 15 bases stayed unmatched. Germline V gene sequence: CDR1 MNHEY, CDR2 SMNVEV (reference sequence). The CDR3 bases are TGTGCCAGCAGTCCCCGTGTCCGGGACAGGGGGCTTATTAATGAGCAGTTCTTC. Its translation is CASSPRVRDRGLINEQFF.

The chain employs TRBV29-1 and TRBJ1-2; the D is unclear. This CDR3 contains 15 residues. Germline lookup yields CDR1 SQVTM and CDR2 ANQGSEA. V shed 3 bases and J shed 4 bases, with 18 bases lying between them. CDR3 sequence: CSVDLAQEGSYGYTF. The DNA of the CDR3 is TGCAGCGTTGACCTAGCCCAAGAAGGCAGCTATGGCTACACCTTC.

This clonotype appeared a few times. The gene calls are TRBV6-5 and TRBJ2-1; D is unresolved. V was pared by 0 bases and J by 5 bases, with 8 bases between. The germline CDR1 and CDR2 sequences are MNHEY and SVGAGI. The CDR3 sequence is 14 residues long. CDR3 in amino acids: CASSYSSGDNEQFF. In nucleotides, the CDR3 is TGTGCCAGCAGTTACTCTTCTGGGGACAATGAGCAGTTCTTC.

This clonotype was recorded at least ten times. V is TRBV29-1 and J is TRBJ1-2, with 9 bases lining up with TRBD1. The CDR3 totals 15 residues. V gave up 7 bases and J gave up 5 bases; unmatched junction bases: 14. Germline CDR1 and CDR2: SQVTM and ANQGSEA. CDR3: CSGVDPGQGWYGYTF. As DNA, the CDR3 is TGCAGCGGAGTTGATCCGGGACAGGGCTGGTATGGCTACACCTTC.